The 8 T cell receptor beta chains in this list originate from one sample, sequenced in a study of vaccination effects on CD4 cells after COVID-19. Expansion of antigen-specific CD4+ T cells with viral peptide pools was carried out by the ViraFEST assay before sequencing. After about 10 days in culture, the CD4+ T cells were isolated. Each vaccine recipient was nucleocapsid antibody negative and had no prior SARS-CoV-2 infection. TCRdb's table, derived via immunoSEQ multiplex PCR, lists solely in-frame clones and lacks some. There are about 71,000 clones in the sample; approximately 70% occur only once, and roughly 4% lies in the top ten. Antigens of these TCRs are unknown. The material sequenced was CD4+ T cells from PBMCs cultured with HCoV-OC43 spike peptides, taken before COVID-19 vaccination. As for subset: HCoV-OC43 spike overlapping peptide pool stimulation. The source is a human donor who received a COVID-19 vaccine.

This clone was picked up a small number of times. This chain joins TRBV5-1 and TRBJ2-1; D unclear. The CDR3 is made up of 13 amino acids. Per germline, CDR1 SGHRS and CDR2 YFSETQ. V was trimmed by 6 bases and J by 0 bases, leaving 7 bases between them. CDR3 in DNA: TGCGCCAGCACCTCAAGCTCCTACAATGAGCAGTTCTTC. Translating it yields CASTSSSYNEQFF.

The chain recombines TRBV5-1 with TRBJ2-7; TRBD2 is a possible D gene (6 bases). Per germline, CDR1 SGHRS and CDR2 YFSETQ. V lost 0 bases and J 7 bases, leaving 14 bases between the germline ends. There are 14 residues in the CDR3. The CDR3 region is CASSLESGSVEQYV. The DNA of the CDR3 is TGCGCCAGCAGCTTGGAAAGCGGGTCGGTGGAGCAGTACGTC.

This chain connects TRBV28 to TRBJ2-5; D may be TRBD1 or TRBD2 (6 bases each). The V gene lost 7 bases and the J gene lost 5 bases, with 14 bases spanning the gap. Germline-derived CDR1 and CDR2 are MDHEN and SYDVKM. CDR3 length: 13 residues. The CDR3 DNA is TGTGCCAGCACGAAAGGGGGGAGGGAGACCCAGTACTTC. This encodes CASTKGGRETQYF. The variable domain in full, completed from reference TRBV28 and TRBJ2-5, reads DVKVTQSSRYLVKRTGEKVFLECVQDMDHENMFWYRQDPGLGLRLIYFSYDVKMKEKGDIPEGYSVSREKKERFSLILESASTNQTSMYLCASTKGGRETQYFGPGTRLLVL.

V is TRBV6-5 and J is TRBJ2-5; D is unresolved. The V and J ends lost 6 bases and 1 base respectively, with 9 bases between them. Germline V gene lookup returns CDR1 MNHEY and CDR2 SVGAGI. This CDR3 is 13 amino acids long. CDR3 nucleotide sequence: TGTGCCAGCAGCCTGGGTTCCCAAGAGACCCAGTACTTC. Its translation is CASSLGSQETQYF.

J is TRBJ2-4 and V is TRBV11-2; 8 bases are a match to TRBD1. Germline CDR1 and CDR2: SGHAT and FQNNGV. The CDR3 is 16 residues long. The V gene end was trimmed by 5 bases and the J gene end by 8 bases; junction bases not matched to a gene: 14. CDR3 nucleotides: TGTGCCAGCAGCCCTTGGACAGGGTTGGGGTTAGACATTCAGTACTTC. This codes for CASSPWTGLGLDIQYF.

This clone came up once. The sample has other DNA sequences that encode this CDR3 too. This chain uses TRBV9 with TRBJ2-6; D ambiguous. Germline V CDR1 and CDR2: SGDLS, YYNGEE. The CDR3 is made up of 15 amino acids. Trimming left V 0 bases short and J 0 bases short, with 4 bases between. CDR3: CASSVVDSGANVLTF. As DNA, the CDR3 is TGTGCCAGCAGCGTAGTTGACTCTGGGGCCAACGTCCTGACTTTC.

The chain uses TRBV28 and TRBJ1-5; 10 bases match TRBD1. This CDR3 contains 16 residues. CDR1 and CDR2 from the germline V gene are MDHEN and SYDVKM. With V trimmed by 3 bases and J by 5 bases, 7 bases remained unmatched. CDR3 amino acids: CASSFSGTGVHQPQHF. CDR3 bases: TGTGCCAGCAGTTTCTCCGGGACAGGGGTACATCAGCCCCAGCATTTT.

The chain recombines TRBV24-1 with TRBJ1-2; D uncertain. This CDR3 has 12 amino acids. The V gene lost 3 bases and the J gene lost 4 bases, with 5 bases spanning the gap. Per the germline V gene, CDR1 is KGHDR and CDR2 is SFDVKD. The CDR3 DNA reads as TGTGCCACCAGTGATGTTGCCTATGGCTACACCTTC. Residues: CATSDVAYGYTF.